This TCR beta chain was retrieved from a study of blood T cell repertoires in COVID-19. Study-level information: The analysed material was cDNA or gDNA that came from T cells, B-cell-depleted T cells, or PBMCs.

Original processing notes: Researchers report that nucleated cell counts were estimated from reference gene primer amplification. Data came from immunoSEQ multiplex PCR; TCRdb stores just in-frame clones and leaves some out. V and J calls plus clone size are reproduced from that table; the DNA served to infer D and trimming. The sample yields about 52,000 clones, about 90% seen once. Germline loops: CDR1 SGHTA, CDR2 FQGNSA. This CDR3 is built from 15 residues. V lost 5 bases, J lost 4 bases, and 17 bases lay in between. Sequenced input: peripheral blood. The receptor was derived from an elderly man with active or convalescent COVID-19. The chain carries TRBV7-2 and TRBJ1-1; D is uncertain. The CDR3 bases are TGTGCCAGCAGCCCCGCGGCGTCCTGGAGCACTGAAGCTTTCTTT. The encoded protein is CASSPAASWSTEAFF. The full variable domain, in which reference TRBV7-2 and TRBJ1-1 provide the parts outside the CDR3, is GAGVSQSPSNKVTEKGKDVELRCDPISGHTALYWYRQSLGQGLEFLIYFQGNSAPDKSGLPSDRFSAERTGGSVSTLTIQRTQQEDSAVYLCASSPAASWSTEAFFGQGTRLTVV.